One sample yielded the 5 T cell receptor beta chains listed below, sequenced in a study of T cell responses to AZD1222 COVID-19 vaccine. Repertoires were generated with immunoSEQ multiplex PCR, while TCRdb's copy carries only in-frame clones and drops some. The profile covers some 180,000 clones, with 90% to 95% appearing a single time and 1.5% to 2% taken by the ten largest. The sample here was peripheral blood, taken 28 days after the second AZD1222 dose. The receptor set was obtained from an adult who received the AZD1222 COVID-19 vaccine.

V gene TRBV9 combines with J gene TRBJ2-6; no clear D. The germline CDR1 and CDR2 sequences are SGDLS and YYNGEE. This CDR3 contains 15 residues. The V end was cut by 1 base, the J end by 0 bases, with 5 bases between. CDR3 in amino acids: CASSVKGSGANVLTF. CDR3 bases: TGTGCCAGCAGCGTAAAGGGCTCTGGGGCCAACGTCCTGACTTTC.

This chain links TRBV28 with TRBJ1-5; 8 bases match TRBD1. The trim removed 8 bases at V and 6 bases at J, leaving 12 bases unmatched. The germline V gene has CDR1 MDHEN and CDR2 SYDVKM. The CDR3 is 15 amino acids. This CDR3 reads CASDRTGTGGQPQHF. CDR3 sequence (DNA): TGTGCCAGCGACCGAACGGGGACAGGCGGTCAGCCCCAGCATTTT.

This chain uses TRBV7-3 with TRBJ2-1; TRBD2 is a possible D gene (5 bases). V was pared by 4 bases and J by 4 bases, with 14 bases between. Germline-derived CDR1 and CDR2 are SGHTA and FQGTGA. The length of the CDR3 is 15 residues. The CDR3 spells CASSSVRGAYNEQFF. DNA for the CDR3: TGTGCCAGCAGCTCGGTACGGGGAGCATACAATGAGCAGTTCTTC.

The genes are TRBV7-8 and TRBJ2-7; 8 nucleotides align to TRBD1. This CDR3 has 17 residues. Germline CDR1 SGHVS, CDR2 FQNEAQ. V gave up 0 bases and J gave up 0 bases; unmatched junction bases: 7. This CDR3 reads CASSLAFQGASSYEQYF. The CDR3, as DNA: TGTGCCAGCAGCTTAGCTTTTCAGGGGGCTAGCTCCTACGAGCAGTACTTC.

This chain joins TRBV28 and TRBJ1-6, with no clear D. The CDR3 consists of 14 residues. Trimming removed 1 base from V and 9 bases from J, with 10 bases in between. Germline V gene sequence: CDR1 MDHEN, CDR2 SYDVKM. CDR3 residues: CASSLSGLGSPLHF. The CDR3 DNA is TGTGCCAGCAGTTTATCTGGGCTCGGTTCACCCCTCCACTTT.